This entry lists 27 T cell receptor beta chains sequenced from one sample in a study of beta chain features in type 1 diabetes. The whole isolated RNA underwent reverse transcription, so sequencing captured expressed TCRB transcripts. Only in-frame clones appear in the TCRdb table, and some are missing; sequencing was by immunoSEQ multiplex PCR. Of 240,000 or so clones detected, over 65% appear once; the ten largest clones hold roughly 0.048%. Specimen: naive CD4+ T cells from blood. These TCRs come from a young man in good health.

Details on this clone: This specimen includes other DNA sequences encoding the same CDR3. The genes are TRBV29-1 and TRBJ1-5; D unresolved. V shed 4 bases and J shed 0 bases, with 7 bases lying between them. The CDR3 has 13 residues. Per the germline V gene, CDR1 is SQVTM and CDR2 is ANQGSEA. CDR3 residues: CSVAENSNQPQHF. The CDR3 DNA sequence: TGCAGCGTTGCGGAGAATAGCAATCAGCCCCAGCATTTT.

This rearrangement joins TRBV30 to TRBJ1-2; 8 bases are a match to TRBD1. With V trimmed by 1 base and J by 2 bases, 0 bases remained unmatched. Germline CDR1 and CDR2: GTSNPN and SVGIG (reference sequence). CDR3 size: 13 residues. CDR3 nucleotide sequence: TGTGCCTGGAGTGGACAGGGGAACTATGGCTACACCTTC. Amino acids: CAWSGQGNYGYTF. The full variable domain, in which reference TRBV30 and TRBJ1-2 provide the parts outside the CDR3, is SQTIHQWPATLVQPVGSPLSLECTVEGTSNPNLYWYRQAAGRGLQLLFYSVGIGQISSEVPQNLSASRPQDRQFILSSKKLLLSDSGFYLCAWSGQGNYGYTFGSGTRLTVV.

V and J are TRBV4-3 and TRBJ2-1, with a tentative D call TRBD2 (6 bases). The CDR3 runs to 13 residues. Germline assignment: CDR1 LGHNA and CDR2 YSLEER. V was trimmed by 1 base and J by 5 bases, leaving 6 bases between them. CDR3 nucleotides: TGCGCCAGCAGCCAAGGACTAGACAATGAGCAGTTCTTC. Amino acids: CASSQGLDNEQFF.

The rearrangement joins TRBV12-5 to TRBJ1-1; D is ambiguous. Germline loops: CDR1 LGHNT, CDR2 FRNRAP. Trimming cost V 0 bases and J 4 bases, with 3 bases left between them. The CDR3 spans 12 residues. CDR3 DNA: TGTGCTAGTGGTTTGGTTGGCACTGAAGCTTTCTTT. It codes for CASGLVGTEAFF.

V and J are TRBV29-1 and TRBJ2-7; D is ambiguous. The CDR3 has 10 residues. The germline gives CDR1 SQVTM, CDR2 ANQGSEA. V was shortened by 4 bases and J by 5 bases, with 6 bases between the two germline ends. CDR3 loop: CSVGRDEQYF. DNA for the CDR3: TGCAGCGTTGGTCGGGACGAGCAGTACTTC.

The V call is TRBV7-9, the J call TRBJ2-5, with 8 bases lining up with TRBD1. Germline CDR1 is SEHNR and CDR2 is FQNEAQ (reference sequence). The CDR3 has 15 residues. The V and J ends lost 4 bases and 7 bases, in that order; junction bases with no gene match: 11. The CDR3 loop reads CASSSHRGKFGTQYF. The DNA of the CDR3 is TGTGCCAGCAGCTCCCACAGGGGGAAGTTTGGGACCCAGTACTTC.

This chain connects TRBV20-1 to TRBJ2-3; D unresolved. From germline, CDR1 is DFQATT and CDR2 SNEGSKA (reference sequence). V was trimmed by 6 bases and J by 2 bases, leaving 6 bases between them. This CDR3 spans 11 amino acids. The CDR3: CSARVTDTQYF. The CDR3 bases are TGCAGTGCCCGGGTCACAGATACGCAGTATTTT.

The sample holds a few counts of this clone. Other DNA sequences of this sample code for an identical CDR3. The rearrangement uses TRBV30 and TRBJ1-5; D ambiguous. Germline V lookup: CDR1 GTSNPN, CDR2 SVGIG (reference sequence). Trimming cost V 2 bases and J 2 bases, with 7 bases left between them. This CDR3 spans 13 amino acids. In nucleotides, the CDR3 is TGTGCCTGGAGTAGCGCGGGCAATCAGCCCCAGCATTTT. It is translated as CAWSSAGNQPQHF.

J is TRBJ2-1 and V is TRBV30; D not certain. CDR1 and CDR2 (germline): GTSNPN, SVGIG (reference sequence). This CDR3 contains 15 residues. V lost 0 bases, J lost 4 bases, and 13 bases lay in between. The CDR3, as DNA: TGTGCCTGGAGTGTAAAGGCCTGGTATTACAATGAGCAGTTCTTC. Translating it yields CAWSVKAWYYNEQFF.

The V gene is TRBV7-9, the J gene TRBJ1-4, with D hard to call. Between the trimmed V and J ends, which lost 7 bases and 2 bases, there was a span of 11 bases. CDR3 size: 14 residues. Germline loops: CDR1 SEHNR, CDR2 FQNEAQ (reference sequence). This CDR3 reads CASNSIITNEKLFF. The CDR3 nucleotides are TGTGCCAGCAACTCGATTATTACTAATGAAAAACTGTTTTTT.

The gene calls are TRBV25-1 and TRBJ1-2; tentatively, D is TRBD1 (6 bases). Trimming took off 1 base at V and 8 bases at J, with 11 bases between the two ends. The CDR3 consists of 13 residues. Germline V CDR1 and CDR2: MGHDK, SYGVNS. CDR3 DNA sequence: TGTGCCAGCAGTGAATTCAGGGGTGGAGGCTACACCTTC. Translation gives CASSEFRGGGYTF.

V usage is TRBV7-9 and J usage is TRBJ2-1, with 8 bases identical to TRBD2. Germline trimming cut 1 base from V and 1 base from J; bases unmatched to any gene: 3. Germline lookup yields CDR1 SEHNR and CDR2 FQNEAQ (reference sequence). The CDR3 is 16 residues long. The chain's CDR3 is CASSLGTSGSYNEQFF. The CDR3, as DNA: TGTGCCAGCAGCTTAGGCACTAGCGGTTCCTACAATGAGCAGTTCTTC. The complete variable domain, with remaining parts taken from reference TRBV7-9 and TRBJ2-1, reads DTGVSQNPRHKITKRGQNVTFRCDPISEHNRLYWYRQTLGQGPEFLTYFQNEAQLEKSRLLSDRFSAERPKGSFSTLEIQRTEQGDSAMYLCASSLGTSGSYNEQFFGPGTRLTVL.

J is TRBJ2-3 and V is TRBV5-1; unclear D gene. This CDR3 is 11 amino acids long. Germline assignment: CDR1 SGHRS and CDR2 YFSETQ. V gave up 6 bases and J gave up 6 bases, with 8 bases separating them. CDR3 sequence (DNA): TGCGCCAGCACGCTTGGGGATACGCAGTATTTT. Translation gives CASTLGDTQYF.

Here the CDR3 DNA reads TGTGCCATACAGGGATTCGGCACTGAAGCTTTCTTT. This gives the protein CAIQGFGTEAFF. The chain is built from TRBV10-3 and TRBJ1-1, with D perhaps TRBD1 (6 bases). This CDR3 has 12 amino acids. Germline V CDR1 and CDR2: ENHRY, SYGVKD. The V and J ends lost 9 bases and 4 bases respectively, with 12 bases between them.

The rearrangement joins TRBV30 to TRBJ1-2; 7 bases line up with TRBD1. Trimming at V came to 1 base and at J to 3 bases, leaving 2 bases not matched to a gene. This CDR3 comprises 13 residues. From germline, CDR1 is GTSNPN and CDR2 SVGIG (reference sequence). The CDR3 region is CAWSDRGDYGYTF. The CDR3, as DNA: TGTGCCTGGAGTGACAGGGGTGACTATGGCTACACCTTC. Together with reference TRBV30 and TRBJ1-2, the CDR3 gives the full variable domain: SQTIHQWPATLVQPVGSPLSLECTVEGTSNPNLYWYRQAAGRGLQLLFYSVGIGQISSEVPQNLSASRPQDRQFILSSKKLLLSDSGFYLCAWSDRGDYGYTFGSGTRLTVV.

The J gene is TRBJ2-7, the V gene TRBV6-6, with 9 positions matching TRBD1. The CDR3 sequence is 13 residues long. Trimming removed 7 bases from V and 3 bases from J; junction bases left unmatched: 4. In germline, CDR1 is MNHNY, CDR2 SVGAGI (reference sequence). The CDR3 protein is CASNGDRDYEQYF. The CDR3 DNA follows: TGTGCCAGCAACGGGGACAGGGACTACGAGCAGTACTTC.

This clone was counted only a few times. The V gene is TRBV29-1, the J gene TRBJ2-3; D may correspond to TRBD1 or TRBD2 (6 bases each). V gave up 4 bases and J gave up 1 base, with 12 bases separating them. Germline V lookup: CDR1 SQVTM, CDR2 ANQGSEA. CDR3 length equals 14 residues. CDR3 sequence (DNA): TGCAGCGTTGCGTCAGGGGAGGGCACAGATACGCAGTATTTT. Its translation: CSVASGEGTDTQYF.

In DNA, the CDR3 is TGTGCCAGCTCACCGACTAGCGGGGAGGAAAGCTCCTACGAGCAGTACTTC. This gives the protein CASSPTSGEESSYEQYF. This chain uses TRBV18 with TRBJ2-7, with 11 positions matching TRBD2. This CDR3 is built from 17 residues. Germline-derived CDR1 and CDR2 are KGHSH and LQKENI. V was clipped by 3 bases and J by 0 bases; unmatched bases: 7.

V is TRBV15 and J is TRBJ2-3; D unresolved. The CDR3 has 14 amino acids. From germline, CDR1 is LNHNV and CDR2 YYDKDF (reference sequence). V lost 2 bases and J 6 bases, leaving 12 bases between the germline ends. This chain's CDR3 is CATSRRQFWDTQYF. The CDR3 bases are TGTGCCACCAGCAGACGACAATTTTGGGATACGCAGTATTTT.

The chain combines TRBV30 with TRBJ2-1; 12 bases line up with TRBD2. V was clipped by 3 bases and J by 0 bases; unmatched bases: 6. There are 17 residues in the CDR3. Germline CDR1 GTSNPN, CDR2 SVGIG (reference sequence). The CDR3 nucleotides read TGTGCCTGGAGCGCATCTAGCGGGGGGGGCTCCTACAATGAGCAGTTCTTC. It yields the protein CAWSASSGGGSYNEQFF.

V usage is TRBV5-4 and J usage is TRBJ2-7, with D unclear. V was trimmed by 6 bases and J by 0 bases, leaving 7 bases between them. The CDR3 is 12 amino acids. Germline CDR1 SGHNT, CDR2 YYREEE (reference sequence). CDR3 in amino acids: CASNDGSYEQYF. Here the CDR3 DNA reads TGTGCCAGCAACGACGGCTCCTACGAGCAGTACTTC.

This clone was counted once. CDR3 residues: CASRRGPGTHGRSEQYF. DNA for the CDR3: TGTGCCAGCAGACGCGGCCCCGGGACCCACGGGAGATCCGAGCAGTACTTC. V and J are TRBV11-2 and TRBJ2-7, with D possibly being TRBD2 (6 bases). Trimming took 6 bases from V and 6 from J, leaving 27 bases between them. The CDR3 contains 17 residues. Germline values: CDR1 SGHAT, CDR2 FQNNGV.

The gene calls are TRBV29-1 and TRBJ1-2; tentatively, D is TRBD1 (5 bases). The CDR3 totals 15 residues. Germline V lookup: CDR1 SQVTM, CDR2 ANQGSEA. V was shortened by 0 bases and J by 4 bases, with 15 bases between the two germline ends. DNA of the CDR3: TGCAGCGTTGAAGAACTAAGACAGAGCCTCTATGGCTACACCTTC. Translated, it gives CSVEELRQSLYGYTF.

The chain is built from TRBV2 and TRBJ1-2; D is possibly TRBD1 (5 bases). CDR1 is SNHLY and CDR2 is FYNNEI in the germline V gene. Trimming stripped 5 bases from V and 6 bases from J, with 13 bases between. The CDR3 sequence is 13 residues long. DNA for the CDR3: TGTGCCAGCAGTCTCTCGACAGTTAATGGCTACACCTTC. It codes for CASSLSTVNGYTF.

The chain has TRBV10-3 and TRBJ1-2; D is uncertain. V was pared by 0 bases and J by 8 bases, with 16 bases between. From germline, CDR1 is ENHRY and CDR2 SYGVKD. CDR3 length: 15 amino acids. The CDR3 nucleotides are TGTGCCATCAGTGAGTCGAAGGATATCGTTTACGGCTACACCTTC. Translating gives CAISESKDIVYGYTF.

The gene calls are TRBV21-1 and TRBJ2-7; the table's TRBD1 call for D was not verified on the DNA. TRBV21-1 has pseudogene status. This CDR3 is built from 14 residues. CDR3 coding DNA: TGTGCCAGCAGCCCACCGGACAGGGTCCACGAGCAGTACTTC. This sequence encodes CASSPPDRVHEQYF.

The V gene is TRBV7-2, the J gene TRBJ2-1; D is perhaps TRBD2 (5 bases). Trimming cost V 8 bases and J 0 bases, with 14 bases left between them. The CDR3 contains 15 residues. Germline V lookup: CDR1 SGHTA, CDR2 FQGNSA. The CDR3: CASDLKAASYNEQFF. As DNA, the CDR3 is TGTGCCAGCGACTTAAAAGCGGCCTCCTACAATGAGCAGTTCTTC.